Shown below are 2 T cell receptor beta chains from a single sample sequenced in a study of Graves' ophthalmopathy and Graves' hyperthyroidism (dated by TCRdb to 2017 to 2018). The sequencer was an Illumina HiSeq 2000. TCR beta CDR3 regions were amplified from RNA transcripts for repertoire sequencing. The first round was an RT-PCR using HTBI primers with the Qiagen OneStep RT-PCR kit, and this first round was followed by a second-round multiplex PCR, then size selection and purification. Clones were called with MiXCR by TCRdb after fastp trimmed the public reads at Q25, and only in-frame beta chains were retained. Each entry is one CDR3 protein sequence, shown with its most common DNA and genes. Present in this sample are over a million distinct CDR3 sequences, less than 45% of which were seen just once. Of the sample, 11% is held by the ten largest clones. The sequencing input was peripheral blood or thyroid tissue (not recorded which). Receptors originate from an adult man with Graves' hyperthyroidism.

The table lists this clonotype with many counts. The chain combines TRBV5-1 with TRBJ1-1, with TRBD1 matching over 8 bases. V trimming: 4 bases; J trimming: 4 bases; junction bases outside the gene matches: 3. Germline-derived CDR1 and CDR2 are SGHRS and YFSETQ. The CDR3 is 13 amino acids. The DNA for the CDR3 is TGCGCCAGCAGCGGCGGGACAGGCACTGAAGCTTTCTTT. Translated: CASSGGTGTEAFF.

This clonotype was observed at least ten times. The chain recombines TRBV12-3 or TRBV12-4 with TRBJ1-2; the D is unclear. V was shortened by 6 bases and J by 6 bases, with 11 bases between the two germline ends. The CDR3 totals 12 residues. The CDR3 is CASSIWGNGYTF. CDR3 nucleotides: TGTGCCAGCAGCATCTGGGGAAATGGCTACACCTTC.